These 26 T cell receptor beta chains came from one sample sequenced in a study of post-analysis software for immune sequencing data. General study results and limits: Elevated frequency relative to controls characterized four or five TRBV segments in patients, TRBV5-6, TRBV5-1 and TRBV20-1 among them.

No antigen is known for these receptors. Unique-molecular-identifier-tagged TCR beta cDNA libraries were used. One entry per CDR3 protein results from TCRdb running MiXCR on the PCR reads. The sample yields 600,000 to 700,000 distinct CDR3 sequences, approximately 59% seen once. Sequencing used blood. The receptors stem from a girl aged 2 to 9 with multiple sclerosis.

This chain connects TRBV28 to TRBJ2-7, with D perhaps TRBD1 or TRBD2 (5 bases each). The CDR3 totals 17 residues. The germline V and J ends were trimmed by 6 bases and 3 bases, with 24 bases remaining between them. Germline V gene data show CDR1 as MDHEN and CDR2 as SYDVKM. The CDR3 spells CASSSTEGRARHYEQYF. CDR3 coding DNA: TGTGCCAGCAGCTCTACTGAGGGGCGAGCCCGTCACTACGAGCAGTACTTC.

The CDR3 region has the DNA TGTGCCAGAAGACTGGGTTTCAATTCACCCCTCCACTTT. Protein: CARRLGFNSPLHF. The chain uses TRBV2 and TRBJ1-6; D uncertain. CDR1 and CDR2 (germline): SNHLY, FYNNEI. V lost 9 bases and J lost 7, with 13 bases in between. This CDR3 has 13 residues.

This clonotype has a single count. This chain joins TRBV24-1 and TRBJ2-5, with TRBD1 matching over 8 bases. The CDR3 has 14 residues. J was trimmed by 7 bases and V by 5 bases; bases with no gene match: 8. The germline V gene encodes CDR1 KGHDR and CDR2 SFDVKD. The CDR3 coding sequence is TGTGCCACCAGTGTAGGACAGGGATATGGGACCCAGTACTTC. Its translation: CATSVGQGYGTQYF.

The chain recombines TRBV4-1 with TRBJ1-2; D call uncertain. Trimming left V 1 base short and J 4 bases short, with 16 bases between. This CDR3 is built from 16 residues. Germline V CDR1 and CDR2: MGHRA, YSYEKL. CDR3 DNA: TGCGCCAGCAGCCAAGGAGGTCCGGGCGGTTTCTATGGCTACACCTTC. Translated: CASSQGGPGGFYGYTF.

The J gene is TRBJ1-2, the V gene TRBV5-1, with TRBD1 identical over 12 bases. The germline V gene has CDR1 SGHRS and CDR2 YFSETQ. V shed 3 bases and J 8 bases; nucleotides not matched to a gene: 5. The CDR3 loop spans 14 amino acids. CDR3 region: CASSSGTGGEGYTF. CDR3 coding DNA: TGCGCCAGCAGCTCCGGGACAGGGGGCGAGGGCTACACCTTC.

The rearrangement uses TRBV12-3 or TRBV12-4 and TRBJ1-1; D may be TRBD1 (5 bases). This CDR3 is built from 14 residues. Trimming pared 4 bases from V and 3 bases from J, leaving 12 bases between. CDR3 DNA: TGTGCCAGCAGTTCCCATCGAGGGGACACTGAAGCTTTCTTT. It yields the protein CASSSHRGDTEAFF.

The J gene is TRBJ2-7, the V gene TRBV29-1; no clear D gene. CDR3 length: 12 amino acids. CDR1 and CDR2 from the germline V gene are SQVTM and ANQGSEA. The ends were cut back, 6 bases at V and 1 base at J, with 10 bases in the middle. The CDR3 loop is CSVVSRSYEQYF. CDR3 sequence (DNA): TGCAGCGTCGTTTCAAGATCCTACGAGCAGTACTTC.

This sequence joins TRBV7-9 and TRBJ2-4; TRBD2 is a possible D gene (5 bases). There are 16 residues in the CDR3. In germline, CDR1 is SEHNR, CDR2 FQNEAQ (reference sequence). The V gene lost 5 bases and the J gene lost 8 bases, with 22 bases spanning the gap. CDR3 sequence (DNA): TGTGCCAGCAGCCCCGGAACCAGACGGGTCGGGGACATTCAGTACTTC. Its translation is CASSPGTRRVGDIQYF.

This clonotype has ten or more counts. The chain has TRBV5-4 and TRBJ2-3; the match to TRBD2 covers 14 bases. Germline V gives CDR1 SGHNT, CDR2 YYREEE (reference sequence). V lost 4 bases and J lost 2; bases outside the gene matches: 6. The CDR3 has 17 amino acids. The CDR3 sequence: CASSQRLAGGPTDTQYF. The CDR3 nucleotides are TGTGCCAGCAGCCAGAGACTAGCGGGAGGGCCCACAGATACGCAGTATTTT.

The chain carries TRBV18 and TRBJ2-3; 11 bases line up with TRBD2. The V and J ends lost 4 bases and 2 bases, in that order; junction bases with no gene match: 2. The CDR3 contains 15 residues. Germline-derived CDR1 and CDR2 are KGHSH and LQKENI. The CDR3: CASSQGLAATDTQYF. The CDR3, as DNA: TGTGCCAGCTCACAGGGACTAGCGGCCACAGATACGCAGTATTTT.

The chain couples TRBV25-1 to TRBJ2-7, with 12 bases matching TRBD2. Germline-derived CDR1 and CDR2 are MGHDK and SYGVNS. This CDR3 has 20 amino acids. Trimming took 2 bases from V and 1 from J; bases not matched to a gene: 15. CDR3 sequence (DNA): TGTGCCAGCAGTGAAATTGTCCGGGCTAGCGGGAGGGCCGGGTCCTACGAGCAGTACTTC. Encoded protein: CASSEIVRASGRAGSYEQYF.

This clonotype appeared a few times. This chain links TRBV6-5 with TRBJ2-3; D is undetermined. The CDR3 sequence is 13 residues long. The V and J ends lost 0 bases and 5 bases respectively, with 6 bases between them. Per the germline V gene, CDR1 is MNHEY and CDR2 is SVGAGI. In DNA, the CDR3 is TGTGCCAGCAGTTACTCTCTCAAAGATACGCAGTATTTT. It translates to CASSYSLKDTQYF.

The chain couples TRBV2 to TRBJ1-5; TRBD1 is a possible D gene (5 bases). The CDR3 contains 13 residues. The germline CDR1 and CDR2 sequences are SNHLY and FYNNEI. Deletions cut 6 bases from V and 3 bases from J, with 9 bases between. For the CDR3, the DNA is TGTGCCAGCAGGGAGACAGTCAATCAGCCCCAGCATTTT. Translated, it gives CASRETVNQPQHF.

The CDR3 DNA sequence: TGTGCCAGCAGCTACCGGGGGACAGGGGTCGATACGCAGTATTTT. It is translated as CASSYRGTGVDTQYF. The V and J genes are TRBV5-6 and TRBJ2-3, with TRBD1 matching 10 bases. The CDR3 consists of 15 residues. CDR1 and CDR2 (germline): SGHDT, YYEEEE. J lost 6 bases, V lost 3 bases, and 7 bases had no gene match.

The chain recombines TRBV21-1 with TRBJ2-5; TRBD1 reflects the table's D call only, with no check against the DNA. TRBV21-1 has pseudogene status. This CDR3 has 16 residues. The CDR3 protein is CASSNLPYAAPETQYF. The CDR3 nucleotides are TGTGCCAGCAGCAACCTACCCTACGCAGCCCCGGAGACCCAGTACTTC.

This chain connects TRBV12-3 or TRBV12-4 to TRBJ1-6; no firm D call. The germline V and J ends were trimmed by 3 bases and 8 bases, with 8 bases remaining between them. The CDR3 length is 13 residues. The CDR3, as DNA: TGTGCCAGCAGTTTGGAAGAAGATTCACCCCTCCACTTT. Protein sequence: CASSLEEDSPLHF.

This clonotype was seen once. This chain joins TRBV7-2 and TRBJ1-6, with TRBD1 as a possible D gene (5 bases). CDR1 and CDR2 (germline): SGHTA, FQGNSA. This CDR3 is built from 14 residues. Trimming cost V 6 bases and J 7 bases, with 13 bases left between them. The CDR3, as DNA: TGTGCCAGCAGTCCCTTCGGGGACAATTCACCCCTCCACTTT. Translation: CASSPFGDNSPLHF.

The rearrangement links TRBV6-5 to TRBJ2-1, with 7 positions matching TRBD2. The CDR3 runs 16 residues. Germline CDR1 is MNHEY and CDR2 is SVGAGI. V lost 0 bases, J lost 5 bases, and 7 bases stayed unmatched. The CDR3 is CASSYSLRGTDNEQFF. Here the CDR3 DNA reads TGTGCCAGCAGTTACTCGCTGCGGGGGACCGACAATGAGCAGTTCTTC.

V usage is TRBV6-5 and J usage is TRBJ2-1; D is possibly TRBD2 (6 bases). This CDR3 contains 14 residues. From germline, CDR1 is MNHEY and CDR2 SVGAGI. V was pared by 5 bases and J by 2 bases, with 10 bases between. The CDR3 is CASSIADTYNEQFF. DNA of the CDR3: TGTGCCAGCAGTATAGCGGATACCTACAATGAGCAGTTCTTC.

A few counts support this clonotype. The V call is TRBV6-5, the J call TRBJ2-4; TRBD2 aligns across 11 bases. The J call may be faulty, since TRBJ2-7 better matches the DNA end. There are 14 residues in the CDR3. Germline values: CDR1 MNHEY, CDR2 SVGAGI. The CDR3: CASTGGTSGYEQYF. In DNA, the CDR3 is TGTGCCAGCACCGGCGGGACTAGCGGATACGAGCAGTACTTC.

The V call is TRBV3-1, the J call TRBJ1-2; D is unresolved. Germline V gene data show CDR1 as LGHDT and CDR2 as YNNKEL (reference sequence). The CDR3 is made up of 15 amino acids. Trimming shortened V by 0 bases and J by 8 bases, and 16 bases separated the two germline ends. Here the CDR3 reads CASSQDGGRVHGYTF. CDR3 nucleotide sequence: TGTGCCAGCAGCCAAGATGGAGGCCGGGTTCACGGCTACACCTTC.

V usage is TRBV6-2 or TRBV6-3 and J usage is TRBJ1-1, with TRBD1 as a possible D gene (5 bases). The germline V and J ends were trimmed by 0 bases and 3 bases, with 11 bases remaining between them. Germline V gives CDR1 MNHEY, CDR2 SVGEGT. The CDR3 runs to 15 residues. Here the CDR3 reads CASSYSWGEDTEAFF. CDR3 nucleotide sequence: TGTGCCAGCAGTTACTCGTGGGGGGAGGACACTGAAGCTTTCTTT.

The rearrangement links TRBV29-1 to TRBJ2-3; 8 positions match TRBD2. Germline V gives CDR1 SQVTM, CDR2 ANQGSEA. The junction had 11 bases not matched to a gene; V was cut back by 6 bases and J by 6 bases. CDR3 length: 14 amino acids. CDR3 region: CSVSAGDGMDTQYF. The CDR3 DNA reads TGCAGCGTGTCAGCGGGAGACGGGATGGATACGCAGTATTTT.

V usage is TRBV5-1 and J usage is TRBJ2-7; 7 bases fit TRBD1. Unmatched junction bases numbered 10, after V lost 0 bases and J lost 7 bases. This CDR3 is built from 15 residues. Germline V gives CDR1 SGHRS, CDR2 YFSETQ. This CDR3 reads CASSLGQGSRLEQYF. Written as DNA, the CDR3 is TGCGCCAGCAGCTTGGGACAGGGCTCTCGGCTAGAGCAGTACTTC.

The V call is TRBV20-1, the J call TRBJ2-3; no firm D call. The V and J ends lost 3 bases and 0 bases respectively, with 13 bases between them. The CDR3 totals 15 residues. Germline-derived CDR1 and CDR2 are DFQATT and SNEGSKA (reference sequence). This CDR3 reads CSARDGRKSTDTQYF. CDR3 DNA: TGCAGTGCTAGGGACGGTAGAAAAAGCACAGATACGCAGTATTTT.

The V and J genes are TRBV5-1 and TRBJ2-5, with 9 bases aligning to TRBD1. V shed 4 bases, J shed 4 bases, and the junction held 14 bases outside the gene matches. The CDR3 is 17 amino acids. Per the germline V gene, CDR1 is SGHRS and CDR2 is YFSETQ. The CDR3 loop is CASSPFNRGRLGETQYF. CDR3 DNA: TGCGCCAGCAGCCCCTTTAACAGGGGGCGATTGGGAGAGACCCAGTACTTC.